Below are 31 T cell receptor beta chains sequenced from a single sample in a study of CD8 T cells in Susac syndrome. RNA, at roughly 0.45 to 1 ug, was reverse transcribed with random hexamers. MiXCR, applied by TCRdb to the immunoSEQ multiplex PCR reads, yields one record per CDR3 protein. Counted here are approximately 160,000 distinct CDR3 sequences, roughly 95% occurring once; the ten biggest clones make up 0.13%. Material: CD4+ T cells from PBMCs. The receptors come from a human donor in good health.

This chain uses TRBV6-1 with TRBJ2-2; D is unclear. In germline, CDR1 is MNHNS, CDR2 SASEGT. The germline V and J ends were trimmed by 6 bases and 8 bases, with 19 bases remaining between them. The CDR3 spans 15 residues. The CDR3 bases are TGTGCCAGCAGAACTCAGAGGACCGCCGGAGGGGAGCTGTTTTTT. As protein: CASRTQRTAGGELFF.

The genes are TRBV4-2 and TRBJ1-1; TRBD1 matches at 7 bases. CDR3 length equals 15 residues. CDR1 is LGHNA and CDR2 is YNFKEQ in the germline V gene. V lost 0 bases and J lost 1; bases outside the gene matches: 2. The CDR3 is CASSQERTGNTEAFF. Written as DNA, the CDR3 is TGTGCCAGCAGCCAAGAAAGGACAGGGAACACTGAAGCTTTCTTT.

This chain links TRBV6-5 with TRBJ2-6; TRBD1 or TRBD2 may be the D gene (5 bases each). The germline V and J ends were trimmed by 2 bases and 18 bases, with 17 bases remaining between them. CDR1 MNHEY and CDR2 SVGAGI come from the germline V gene. The CDR3 has 13 amino acids. The CDR3 DNA follows: TGTGCCAGCAGTTACACCCGAACCGGGACCGGGACTTTC. It translates to CASSYTRTGTGTF.

The chain links TRBV30 to TRBJ2-1; 15 nucleotides line up with TRBD2. The junction had 6 bases not matched to a gene; V was cut back by 8 bases and J by 1 base. The CDR3 spans 16 residues. The germline V gene encodes CDR1 GTSNPN and CDR2 SVGIG (reference sequence). The CDR3 DNA reads TGTGCCCTTGGACTAGCGGGGGGGAGGTCCTACAATGAGCAGTTCTTC. It codes for CALGLAGGRSYNEQFF.

V usage is TRBV9 and J usage is TRBJ2-2; D not resolved. V lost 4 bases to trimming and J lost 3 bases, with 10 bases between them. The CDR3 sequence is 14 residues long. Germline loops: CDR1 SGDLS, CDR2 YYNGEE. CDR3: CASSFGIYTGELFF. CDR3 coding DNA: TGTGCCAGCAGCTTTGGGATCTACACCGGGGAGCTGTTTTTT.

The genes are TRBV2 and TRBJ2-7; D possibly corresponds to TRBD1 (5 bases). Trimming took off 7 bases at V and 5 bases at J, with 18 bases between the two ends. CDR1 and CDR2 (germline): SNHLY, FYNNEI. The CDR3 totals 14 residues. The CDR3: CASNIDRSLDEQYF. CDR3 nucleotide sequence: TGTGCCAGCAACATAGACAGATCTCTGGACGAGCAGTACTTC.

The gene calls are TRBV18 and TRBJ2-7; D is unclear. The V end lost 3 bases, the J end lost 0 bases, and 12 bases lay between the germline ends. The CDR3 covers 15 residues. In germline, CDR1 is KGHSH, CDR2 LQKENI. DNA for the CDR3: TGTGCCAGCTCACCCGGGCAGGCGAGCTCCTACGAGCAGTACTTC. Translation gives CASSPGQASSYEQYF.

There are a few counts of this clonotype. The chain has TRBV5-1 and TRBJ1-5; 7 nucleotides line up with TRBD1. Trimming took 4 bases from V and 5 from J; bases not matched to a gene: 6. The length of the CDR3 is 14 residues. Germline V gene sequence: CDR1 SGHRS, CDR2 YFSETQ. CDR3 amino acids: CASSLQGTDQPQHF. CDR3 bases: TGCGCCAGCAGCCTACAGGGGACGGATCAGCCCCAGCATTTT.

The CDR3 DNA reads as TGCGCCAGCAGTCAGTGGTCGGGCTACGAGCAGTACTTC. Its translation: CASSQWSGYEQYF. The rearrangement links TRBV5-1 to TRBJ2-7, with D unclear. Germline loops: CDR1 SGHRS, CDR2 YFSETQ. The CDR3 runs to 13 residues. With 5 bases removed from V and 3 bases from J, the gap between germline ends came to 12 bases.

The V call is TRBV6-5, the J call TRBJ1-3; D unresolved. V was shortened by 7 bases and J by 4 bases, with 8 bases between the two germline ends. CDR1 is MNHEY and CDR2 is SVGAGI in the germline V gene. CDR3 length: 12 residues. CDR3 sequence: CASTGVGNTIYF. The CDR3 DNA follows: TGTGCCAGCACCGGGGTGGGAAACACCATATATTTT.

The rearrangement uses TRBV5-1 and TRBJ2-7, with 8 bases aligning to TRBD1. J lost 4 bases, V lost 3 bases, and 6 bases had no gene match. The CDR3 has 14 residues. CDR1 and CDR2 (germline): SGHRS, YFSETQ. The CDR3 is CASSSGGKVYEQYF. The CDR3 DNA reads TGCGCCAGCAGCTCAGGGGGCAAGGTGTACGAGCAGTACTTC.

The CDR3 DNA sequence: TGTGCCAGCAGCGTAGACCAGGTAATGAACACTGAAGCTTTCTTT. Translated, it gives CASSVDQVMNTEAFF. The chain recombines TRBV9 with TRBJ1-1; unclear D gene. V was shortened by 0 bases and J by 0 bases, with 9 bases between the two germline ends. CDR1 SGDLS and CDR2 YYNGEE come from the germline V gene. The CDR3 length is 15 residues.

The V gene is TRBV3-1, the J gene TRBJ2-2, with TRBD2 matching over 14 bases. J was trimmed by 5 bases and V by 4 bases; bases with no gene match: 9. The CDR3 loop spans 18 amino acids. From germline, CDR1 is LGHDT and CDR2 YNNKEL (reference sequence). CDR3 amino acids: CASSRGLAGERGTGELFF. In nucleotides, the CDR3 is TGTGCCAGCAGCCGGGGACTAGCGGGGGAGCGTGGAACCGGGGAGCTGTTTTTT. Combining the CDR3 with reference TRBV3-1 and TRBJ2-2 gives the whole variable domain DTAVSQTPKYLVTQMGNDKSIKCEQNLGHDTMYWYKQDSKKFLKIMFSYNNKELIINETVPNRFSPKSPDKAHLNLHINSLELGDSAVYFCASSRGLAGERGTGELFFGEGSRLTVL.

This chain joins TRBV7-9 and TRBJ2-3; D remains ambiguous. The CDR3 loop spans 14 amino acids. The germline gives CDR1 SEHNR, CDR2 FQNEAQ (reference sequence). The V end was cut by 5 bases, the J end by 1 base, with 10 bases between. The CDR3 sequence is CASSAGRRTDTQYF. CDR3 coding DNA: TGTGCCAGCAGCGCCGGGCGTCGCACAGATACGCAGTATTTT. Filled out from reference TRBV7-9 and TRBJ2-3, the complete variable domain reads DTGVSQNPRHKITKRGQNVTFRCDPISEHNRLYWYRQTLGQGPEFLTYFQNEAQLEKSRLLSDRFSAERPKGSFSTLEIQRTEQGDSAMYLCASSAGRRTDTQYFGPGTRLTVL.

The chain links TRBV20-1 to TRBJ1-1; tentative D call: TRBD1 (6 bases). Trimming cost V 5 bases and J 4 bases, with 11 bases left between them. Germline values: CDR1 DFQATT, CDR2 SNEGSKA (reference sequence). The CDR3 covers 12 residues. CDR3 coding DNA: TGCAGTGCTGCGAAGGGGGGCACTGAAGCTTTCTTT. Residues: CSAAKGGTEAFF.

The chain employs TRBV12-3 or TRBV12-4 and TRBJ2-2, with no clear D. Trimming stripped 5 bases from V and 5 bases from J, with 12 bases between. There are 14 residues in the CDR3. CDR3 DNA: TGTGCCAGCAGTCCCATCTTTACGACCGGGGAGCTGTTTTTT. As protein: CASSPIFTTGELFF.

This chain connects TRBV5-1 to TRBJ1-2; possibly TRBD1 for D (5 bases). This CDR3 region has 18 residues. Germline loops: CDR1 SGHRS, CDR2 YFSETQ. The V end was cut by 1 base, the J end by 4 bases, with 23 bases between. The CDR3 DNA reads as TGCGCCAGCAGCTTGAAACCCCCCCAGGGCCCAGCTTCCTATGGCTACACCTTC. Protein sequence: CASSLKPPQGPASYGYTF.

The chain is built from TRBV27 and TRBJ1-1; 7 nucleotides agree with TRBD1. The junction had 5 bases not matched to a gene; V was cut back by 3 bases and J by 1 base. This CDR3 has 15 amino acids. Germline V gene data show CDR1 as MNHEY and CDR2 as SMNVEV (reference sequence). The CDR3 loop reads CASSFTGTENTEAFF. In DNA, the CDR3 is TGTGCCAGCAGTTTCACCGGGACAGAGAACACTGAAGCTTTCTTT.

This chain connects TRBV6-5 to TRBJ1-2; 9 nucleotides match TRBD1. V shed 0 bases, J shed 7 bases, and the junction held 3 bases outside the gene matches. Germline V gene data show CDR1 as MNHEY and CDR2 as SVGAGI. The CDR3 consists of 14 residues. As DNA, the CDR3 is TGTGCCAGCAGTTACTCACAGGGGGCCGGTGGCTACACCTTC. Protein: CASSYSQGAGGYTF.

This chain links TRBV20-1 with TRBJ1-2; D is unclear. In germline, CDR1 is DFQATT, CDR2 SNEGSKA (reference sequence). CDR3 length equals 13 residues. The V end was cut by 3 bases, the J end by 4 bases, with 12 bases between. In nucleotides, the CDR3 is TGCAGTGCTAGGGAAGGACGGGGCTATGGCTACACCTTC. Translation: CSAREGRGYGYTF.

The chain links TRBV4-2 to TRBJ2-7, with D possibly called TRBD1 or TRBD2 (5 bases each). CDR3 length equals 15 residues. V shed 1 base and J shed 3 bases, with 13 bases lying between them. Germline-derived CDR1 and CDR2 are LGHNA and YNFKEQ. The CDR3, as DNA: TGTGCCAGCAGCCAAGGGGACGCAGGGAACTACGAGCAGTACTTC. This sequence encodes CASSQGDAGNYEQYF.

This clonotype occurred once. V and J are TRBV29-1 and TRBJ1-5; 8 bases are a match to TRBD1. CDR3 length: 13 amino acids. Per germline, CDR1 SQVTM and CDR2 ANQGSEA. Trimming took 6 bases from V and 7 from J; bases not matched to a gene: 8. The CDR3 loop reads CSVRTGKEQPQHF. CDR3 in DNA: TGCAGCGTCCGGACAGGGAAGGAACAGCCCCAGCATTTT.

The J gene is TRBJ2-6, the V gene TRBV5-1, with 9 positions matching TRBD1. The CDR3 runs to 17 residues. V lost 4 bases, J lost 4 bases, and 9 bases stayed unmatched. The germline CDR1 and CDR2 sequences are SGHRS and YFSETQ. CDR3 sequence (DNA): TGCGCCAGCAGCCGTAAACAGGGGGCGCCCGGGGCCAACGTCCTGACTTTC. Amino acids: CASSRKQGAPGANVLTF.

The CDR3 region has the DNA TGTGCCAGCAGTTACTCAAGGGCAACTGGAAACACCATATATTTT. Translation: CASSYSRATGNTIYF. The chain has TRBV6-5 and TRBJ1-3; the D is unclear. The CDR3 length is 15 residues. The germline V and J ends were trimmed by 0 bases and 2 bases, with 8 bases remaining between them. Per germline, CDR1 MNHEY and CDR2 SVGAGI.

V gene TRBV5-6 combines with J gene TRBJ2-7; D tentatively reads TRBD1 or TRBD2 (5 bases each). CDR1 and CDR2 (germline): SGHDT, YYEEEE. The CDR3 sequence is 13 residues long. V gave up 1 base and J gave up 5 bases, with 10 bases separating them. CDR3 in DNA: TGTGCCAGCAGCTTGAAGGGACGTAACGAGCAGTACTTC. Translated: CASSLKGRNEQYF.

The J gene is TRBJ1-5, the V gene TRBV19; the D is unclear. The CDR3 contains 14 residues. Between the trimmed V and J ends, which lost 8 bases and 0 bases, there was a span of 11 bases. Germline values: CDR1 LNHDA, CDR2 SQIVND (reference sequence). The CDR3 bases are TGTGCCAGTCTCCTGAGGAATAGCAATCAGCCCCAGCATTTT. Translating gives CASLLRNSNQPQHF. Based on the CDR3 plus reference TRBV19 and TRBJ1-5, the full variable domain is DGGITQSPKYLFRKEGQNVTLSCEQNLNHDAMYWYRQDPGQGLRLIYYSQIVNDFQKGDIAEGYSVSREKKESFPLTVTSAQKNPTAFYLCASLLRNSNQPQHFGDGTRLSIL.

The rearrangement uses TRBV7-2 and TRBJ1-2; 10 bases align to TRBD1. Germline loops: CDR1 SGHTA, CDR2 FQGNSA. Trimming at V came to 5 bases and at J to 0 bases, leaving 0 bases not matched to a gene. This CDR3 has 14 amino acids. The CDR3 coding sequence is TGTGCCAGCAGCGGACAGGGGGCTAACTATGGCTACACCTTC. Translation gives CASSGQGANYGYTF.

The chain couples TRBV20-1 to TRBJ1-5, with D unclear. CDR3 length equals 15 residues. Germline V lookup: CDR1 DFQATT, CDR2 SNEGSKA (reference sequence). V lost 0 bases, J lost 0 bases, and 9 bases lay in between. The CDR3 nucleotides read TGCAGTGCTAGAGATACACCCTATAGCAATCAGCCCCAGCATTTT. Residues: CSARDTPYSNQPQHF.

The chain recombines TRBV12-3 or TRBV12-4 with TRBJ1-1; 7 bases line up with TRBD1. The CDR3 consists of 15 residues. Germline trimming cut 6 bases from V and 3 bases from J; bases unmatched to any gene: 10. CDR3 protein: CASRNPSGGDTEAFF. The CDR3 DNA is TGTGCCAGCAGAAATCCTTCAGGGGGAGACACTGAAGCTTTCTTT.

CDR3 sequence (DNA): TGCAGCGGGGGGGACAATAACTATGGCTACACCTTC. Its protein product is CSGGDNNYGYTF. The chain links TRBV29-1 to TRBJ1-2; D perhaps matches TRBD1 (6 bases). V shed 7 bases and J shed 1 base, with 10 bases lying between them. CDR1 and CDR2 from the germline V gene are SQVTM and ANQGSEA. CDR3 length: 12 residues.

The CDR3 spells CASSEQGRAEAFF. The CDR3 DNA sequence: TGTGCCAGCAGTGAACAGGGAAGGGCTGAAGCTTTCTTT. The rearrangement uses TRBV2 and TRBJ1-1, with D perhaps TRBD1 (5 bases). The CDR3 loop spans 13 amino acids. Trimming pared 2 bases from V and 6 bases from J, leaving 10 bases between. Germline CDR1 is SNHLY and CDR2 is FYNNEI. The complete variable domain, with remaining parts taken from reference TRBV2 and TRBJ1-1, reads EPEVTQTPSHQVTQMGQEVILRCVPISNHLYFYWYRQILGQKVEFLVSFYNNEISEKSEIFDDQFSVERPDGSNFTLKIRSTKLEDSAMYFCASSEQGRAEAFFGQGTRLTVV.